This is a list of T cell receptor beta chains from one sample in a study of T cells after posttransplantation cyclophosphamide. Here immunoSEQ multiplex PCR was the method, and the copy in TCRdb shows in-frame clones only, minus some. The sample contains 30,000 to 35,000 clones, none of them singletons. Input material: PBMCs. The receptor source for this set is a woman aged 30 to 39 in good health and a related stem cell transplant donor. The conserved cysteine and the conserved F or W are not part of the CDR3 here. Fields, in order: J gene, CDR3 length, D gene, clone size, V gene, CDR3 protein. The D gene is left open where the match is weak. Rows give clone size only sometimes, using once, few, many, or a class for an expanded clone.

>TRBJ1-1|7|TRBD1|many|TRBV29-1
SVDTQGL
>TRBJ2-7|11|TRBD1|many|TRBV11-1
ASSWDSSYEQY
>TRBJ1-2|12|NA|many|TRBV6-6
ASSYFVETGGYT
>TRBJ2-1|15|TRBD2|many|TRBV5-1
ASSKLARTGSDNEQF
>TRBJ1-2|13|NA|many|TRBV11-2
ASSLDGQTYDGYT
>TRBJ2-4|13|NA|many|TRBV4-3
ASSQGALYGNIQY
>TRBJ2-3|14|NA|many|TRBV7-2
ASSRGGRGGTDTQY
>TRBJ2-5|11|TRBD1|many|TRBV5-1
ASSQGARETQY
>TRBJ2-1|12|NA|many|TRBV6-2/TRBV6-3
AGATSYSYNEQF
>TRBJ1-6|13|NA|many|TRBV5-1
ASSATDGVNSPLH
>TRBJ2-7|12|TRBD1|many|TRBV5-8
ASIPGSGGGEQY
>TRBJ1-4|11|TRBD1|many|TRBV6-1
ASSGQEFEKLF
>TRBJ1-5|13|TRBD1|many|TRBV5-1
ASSSDGTGDQPQH
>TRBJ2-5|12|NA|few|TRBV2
ASQVIGYQETQY
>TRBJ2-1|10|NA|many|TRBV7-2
ASSLVRGEQF
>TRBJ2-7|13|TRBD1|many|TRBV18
ASSPIGTGYYEQY
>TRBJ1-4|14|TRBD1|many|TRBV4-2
ASSLTQGATNEKLF
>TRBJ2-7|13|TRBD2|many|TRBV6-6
ASSYGGSGGGEQY
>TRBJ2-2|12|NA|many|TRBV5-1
ASRLTGSTGELF
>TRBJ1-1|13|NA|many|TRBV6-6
ASRGQGQVNTEAF
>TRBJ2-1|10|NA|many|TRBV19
ASSTTGLEQF
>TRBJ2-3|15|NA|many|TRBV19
ASSKESGSTSTDTQY
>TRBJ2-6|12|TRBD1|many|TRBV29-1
SVGQGPGANVLT
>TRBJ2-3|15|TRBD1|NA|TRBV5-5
ASSSGTGLRGTDTQY
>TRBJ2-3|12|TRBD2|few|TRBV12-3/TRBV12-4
ASRPSGNTDTQY
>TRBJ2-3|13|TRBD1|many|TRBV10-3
AISLGQGGTDTQY
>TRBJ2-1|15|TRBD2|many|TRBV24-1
ATSETGTSRGGDEQF
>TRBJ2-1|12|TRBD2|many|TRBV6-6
ASSQVGGGNEQF